A selection of T cell receptor beta chains follows, all from one sample in a study of blood T cell repertoires in COVID-19. Using immunoSEQ multiplex PCR, the repertoire was profiled, and TCRdb retains in-frame clones only, with some absent. The sample carries some 190,000 clones, more than 75% recorded once. Sequenced: peripheral blood. Every receptor here comes from a human donor in a cohort sampled during active COVID-19. The CDR3 runs from the conserved cysteine through the conserved F or W. The D gene is left open where the match is weak. Size tells how often a clone was seen (once, few, many) or the class of an expanded clone, and some rows leave it out.

CDR3 length	J gene	V gene	clone size	D gene	CDR3 DNA	CDR3 protein
15	TRBJ1-1	TRBV30	NA	NA	TGTGCCTGGAGTGTACTCCAGGGCAAGAACACTGAAGCTTTCTTT	CAWSVLQGKNTEAFF
14	TRBJ2-1	TRBV19	NA	TRBD2	TGTGCCAGTAGGGATGGTGGGCTAGCGGTTGAGCAGTTCTTC	CASRDGGLAVEQFF
16	TRBJ2-7	TRBV7-2	NA	NA	TGTGCCAGCAGCCCGACGGGACTCCCGAGCTCCTACGAGCAGTACTTC	CASSPTGLPSSYEQYF
14	TRBJ1-1	TRBV5-1	NA	NA	TGCGCCAGCAGCTTTGACAGGTGGGACACTGAAGCTTTCTTT	CASSFDRWDTEAFF
15	TRBJ2-5	TRBV19	NA	TRBD2	TGTGCCAGTAGTTACGCGGGAGGGCCTGGGGAGACCCAGTACTTC	CASSYAGGPGETQYF
15	TRBJ2-7	TRBV3-1/TRBV3-2	NA	NA	TGTGCCAGCAGCCCCCTCGGGGGACCTGCCTACGAGCAGTACTTC	CASSPLGGPAYEQYF
14	TRBJ2-5	TRBV5-1	NA	NA	TGCGCCAGCAACGGGCAGCGGGCGGAGGGGACCCAGTACTTC	CASNGQRAEGTQYF
14	TRBJ2-2	TRBV28	NA	TRBD1	TGTGCCAGCGAGCGACAGGGCCAAAACGGGGAGCTGTTTTTT	CASERQGQNGELFF
16	TRBJ2-1	TRBV4-2	NA	TRBD2	TGTGCCAGCAGCCCCCGACTAGCGGGAGGGATAGATGAGCAGTTCTTC	CASSPRLAGGIDEQFF
14	TRBJ2-7	TRBV29-1	once	NA	TGCAGCGTTGAGACCCTCGGGAGCTCCTACGAGCAGTACTTC	CSVETLGSSYEQYF
13	TRBJ2-6	TRBV25-1	NA	NA	TGTGCCAGCACCCCGTCTGGGGCCAACGTCCTGACTTTC	CASTPSGANVLTF
18	TRBJ2-2	TRBV7-6	NA	TRBD2	TGTGCCAGCAGACCTGGACTAGCGGGGGGCCTATCTTCCCGGGAGCTGTTTTTT	CASRPGLAGGLSSRELFF
12	TRBJ1-4	TRBV4-1	NA	NA	TGCGCCAGCAGTTATCAGGGCGAAAAACTGTTTTTT	CASSYQGEKLFF
19	TRBJ2-3	TRBV15	NA	TRBD2	TGTGCCACCAGCAGAGATATAATCGTCGGGAGGGCCGGGGGAGATACGCAGTATTTT	CATSRDIIVGRAGGDTQYF
14	TRBJ1-3	TRBV3-1/TRBV3-2	NA	TRBD1	TGTGCCAGCAGCCTTGGGACAGCTGGAAACACCATATATTTT	CASSLGTAGNTIYF